Following are 28 T cell receptor beta chains from one sample sequenced in a study of post-analysis software for immune sequencing data. Notes on the study in general: In patients, TRBV5-6, TRBV5-1 and TRBV20-1 belonged to five or six TRBV segments found more frequently than in controls.

These receptors have no identified antigens. The TCR beta cDNA libraries contained unique molecular identifiers. TCRdb re-called the PCR reads with MiXCR, one entry per CDR3 protein. The table lists around 710,000 distinct CDR3 sequences, 35% to 55% of them singletons. The sequenced sample consisted of blood. These receptors were obtained from a girl aged 5 to 17 with multiple sclerosis.

The chain links TRBV5-1 to TRBJ2-5; no reliable D call. This CDR3 is 15 amino acids long. Germline V gives CDR1 SGHRS, CDR2 YFSETQ. V lost 3 bases and J lost 0, with 12 bases in between. The CDR3 here is CASSSLSRHQETQYF. The CDR3 DNA sequence: TGCGCCAGCAGCTCCCTCTCCCGACACCAAGAGACCCAGTACTTC.

The CDR3 is CASSQDQGRNTEAFF. The CDR3 DNA reads as TGTGCCAGCAGCCAAGATCAAGGCAGAAACACTGAAGCTTTCTTT. J is TRBJ1-1 and V is TRBV3-1, with D hard to call. CDR1 is LGHDT and CDR2 is YNNKEL in the germline V gene (reference sequence). V lost 0 bases and J 2 bases, leaving 10 bases between the germline ends. This CDR3 has 15 amino acids.

Only a few counts were recorded for this clonotype. The chain links TRBV3-1 to TRBJ2-1, with 13 bases aligning to TRBD2. The CDR3 is 15 amino acids. Germline CDR1 LGHDT, CDR2 YNNKEL (reference sequence). With 1 base clipped from V and 10 bases from J, the junction kept 4 bases outside the gene matches. The CDR3, as DNA: TGTGCCAGCAGCCAAGTAGGGACTAGCGGGGCAGAGCAGTTCTTC. Translated, it gives CASSQVGTSGAEQFF.

V and J are TRBV20-1 and TRBJ2-6; weak D call: TRBD2 (5 bases). Germline CDR1 is DFQATT and CDR2 is SNEGSKA (reference sequence). Trimming shortened V by 0 bases and J by 0 bases, and 12 bases separated the two germline ends. The CDR3 extends over 17 amino acids. CDR3 sequence: CSAREERQDSGANVLTF. The DNA for the CDR3 is TGCAGTGCTAGAGAGGAGCGGCAAGACTCTGGGGCCAACGTCCTGACTTTC.

The table lists this clonotype with a few counts. The chain combines TRBV28 with TRBJ2-7; TRBD1 matches 11 bases. This CDR3 has 16 amino acids. V shed 4 bases and J 0 bases; nucleotides not matched to a gene: 5. Per the germline V gene, CDR1 is MDHEN and CDR2 is SYDVKM. The CDR3 sequence: CASSSDRGPSSYEQYF. The CDR3 region has the DNA TGTGCCAGCAGTTCGGACAGGGGGCCAAGCTCCTACGAGCAGTACTTC.

The rearrangement joins TRBV21-1 to TRBJ2-4; the table's D call, TRBD2, has no DNA check behind it. The last part of the DNA fits TRBJ2-7 better; the J call may be wrong. TRBV21-1 is labeled a pseudogene. The CDR3 covers 15 residues. This CDR3 reads CASSKFASVPYEQYF. In nucleotides, the CDR3 is TGTGCCAGCAGCAAATTCGCTAGCGTGCCCTACGAGCAGTACTTC.

V is TRBV20-1 and J is TRBJ1-4, with 8 bases fitting TRBD1. The CDR3 consists of 17 residues. Germline-derived CDR1 and CDR2 are DFQATT and SNEGSKA (reference sequence). The V and J ends lost 0 bases and 3 bases, in that order; junction bases with no gene match: 9. CDR3 sequence reads: CSARDDRLDRANEKLFF. In DNA form, the CDR3 reads TGCAGTGCTAGAGATGATCGTTTGGACAGGGCTAATGAAAAACTGTTTTTT.

The genes are TRBV12-3 or TRBV12-4 and TRBJ2-7, with TRBD2 matching 8 bases. V shed 6 bases, J shed 0 bases, and the junction held 7 bases outside the gene matches. The CDR3 runs 15 residues. The CDR3 bases are TGTGCCAGCAGCCGTAGCGGGATCCCCTCCTACGAGCAGTACTTC. This sequence encodes CASSRSGIPSYEQYF.

This clonotype occurred a few times. The chain recombines TRBV29-1 with TRBJ2-1, with a possible D match to TRBD1 (6 bases). The tail of the sequence fits TRBJ2-7 better, so the J call may be wrong. The CDR3 length is 14 residues. Germline V gene data show CDR1 as SQVTM and CDR2 as ANQGSEA. CDR3 protein: CSVGRDGQPAEQYF. The CDR3, as DNA: TGCAGCGTGGGAAGGGACGGACAGCCGGCCGAGCAGTACTTC.

This clonotype was counted between two and nine times. The chain joins TRBV3-1 to TRBJ2-7, with a tentative D call TRBD1 (6 bases). Trimming took 3 bases from V and 0 from J, leaving 18 bases between them. The CDR3 extends over 17 amino acids. Germline assignment: CDR1 LGHDT and CDR2 YNNKEL (reference sequence). CDR3 bases: TGTGCCAGCAGCCAGACTTCTCGAAGGACAGCCTCCTACGAGCAGTACTTC. Its translation: CASSQTSRRTASYEQYF.

V is TRBV24-1 and J is TRBJ2-4, with 7 bases fitting TRBD2. The germline V gene has CDR1 KGHDR and CDR2 SFDVKD. The ends lost 2 bases at V and 2 bases at J; junction bases unmatched: 8. The CDR3 consists of 17 residues. The CDR3 region is CATSDWGGDPSKNIQYF. CDR3 nucleotides: TGTGCCACCAGTGATTGGGGGGGGGATCCGTCCAAAAACATTCAGTACTTC.

The chain recombines TRBV12-3 or TRBV12-4 with TRBJ2-7; D unresolved. The CDR3 is made up of 13 amino acids. Trimming stripped 6 bases from V and 2 bases from J, with 11 bases between. CDR3 residues: CASRGPPTYEQYF. The CDR3 nucleotides are TGTGCCAGCAGGGGCCCCCCAACCTACGAGCAGTACTTC.

This chain connects TRBV20-1 to TRBJ1-3; the D gene is possibly TRBD1 (5 bases). Trimming shortened V by 0 bases and J by 8 bases, and 11 bases separated the two germline ends. The germline CDR1 and CDR2 sequences are DFQATT and SNEGSKA (reference sequence). The CDR3 length is 13 residues. This CDR3 is CSAREGGGDTIYF. The CDR3, as DNA: TGCAGTGCTAGAGAGGGCGGGGGTGACACCATATATTTT.

The rearrangement uses TRBV5-6 and TRBJ2-7; D possibly corresponds to TRBD2 (6 bases). CDR3 size: 14 residues. The germline V and J ends were trimmed by 4 bases and 1 base, with 12 bases remaining between them. Germline-derived CDR1 and CDR2 are SGHDT and YYEEEE. In DNA form, the CDR3 reads TGTGCCAGCAGCCCGGAGGGACGTTCCTACGAGCAGTACTTC. Translation gives CASSPEGRSYEQYF.

A few counts support this clonotype. V gene TRBV7-9 combines with J gene TRBJ2-7; 7 bases align to TRBD2. The V gene's germline CDR1 is SEHNR and CDR2 FQNEAQ (reference sequence). Losses at the gene ends were 5 bases for V and 1 base for J; bases not matched to a gene: 8. CDR3 length: 15 amino acids. The chain's CDR3 is CASSAREGRSYEQYF. DNA of the CDR3: TGTGCCAGCAGCGCAAGGGAGGGGCGATCCTACGAGCAGTACTTC.

This clonotype was counted only a few times. Mismatch with germline at one junction end may stem from a read error. The rearrangement joins TRBV7-9 to TRBJ1-2; 7 bases map to TRBD1. CDR3 length: 17 amino acids. From germline, CDR1 is SEHNR and CDR2 FQNEAQ (reference sequence). The CDR3 DNA follows: TGTGCCAGCAGCCTAGCTACCAGGGACAGCAAACCGAAGGGCTACACCTTC. It yields the protein CASSLATRDSKPKGYTF.

This chain connects TRBV12-3 or TRBV12-4 to TRBJ1-5, with D perhaps matching TRBD1 (5 bases). Between the trimmed V and J ends, which lost 3 bases and 2 bases, there was a span of 14 bases. This CDR3 spans 16 amino acids. The CDR3 loop reads CASSFGGVGGNQPQHF. The CDR3 bases are TGTGCCAGCAGTTTCGGGGGGGTAGGCGGCAATCAGCCCCAGCATTTT.

The chain couples TRBV15 to TRBJ2-3; 11 nucleotides agree with TRBD1. Germline CDR1 LNHNV, CDR2 YYDKDF (reference sequence). The V and J ends lost 5 bases and 5 bases, in that order; junction bases with no gene match: 9. The CDR3 is made up of 16 amino acids. The CDR3 coding sequence is TGTGCCACCAGCCCCCAGGCGGGACAGGGGGGAGATACGCAGTATTTT. It specifies CATSPQAGQGGDTQYF.

This clonotype was seen only a few times. The V gene is TRBV7-8, the J gene TRBJ2-5, with D perhaps TRBD1 (5 bases). V lost 0 bases, J lost 2 bases, and 13 bases lay in between. This CDR3 spans 16 amino acids. The germline V gene encodes CDR1 SGHVS and CDR2 FQNEAQ. This chain's CDR3 is CASSLAGSKGQETQYF. The CDR3 coding sequence is TGTGCCAGCAGCTTAGCAGGTTCCAAGGGGCAAGAGACCCAGTACTTC.

The chain couples TRBV4-1 to TRBJ2-1; a possible D gene is TRBD2 (5 bases). CDR1 and CDR2 from the germline V gene are MGHRA and YSYEKL. This CDR3 region has 16 residues. The V end was cut by 0 bases, the J end by 9 bases, with 18 bases between. Here the CDR3 DNA reads TGCGCCAGCAGCCAAGAACAAGGACTTCCTTCTTCTGAGCAGTTCTTC. Amino acids: CASSQEQGLPSSEQFF.

The chain is built from TRBV15 and TRBJ2-7; perhaps D is TRBD1 or TRBD2 (5 bases each). This CDR3 region has 16 residues. The V end was cut by 0 bases, the J end by 2 bases, with 14 bases between. The germline CDR1 and CDR2 sequences are LNHNV and YYDKDF (reference sequence). CDR3 DNA sequence: TGTGCCACCAGCAGAGAACAGGTGGGACGGGCCTACGAGCAGTACTTC. It specifies CATSREQVGRAYEQYF. Together with reference TRBV15 and TRBJ2-7, the CDR3 gives the full variable domain: DAMVIQNPRYQVTQFGKPVTLSCSQTLNHNVMYWYQQKSSQAPKLLFHYYDKDFNNEADTPDNFQSRRPNTSFCFLDIRSPGLGDTAMYLCATSREQVGRAYEQYFGPGTRLTVT.

This clonotype was detected a few times. V is TRBV6-2 or TRBV6-3 and J is TRBJ1-1, with a weak D call TRBD1 (5 bases). Trimming shortened V by 4 bases and J by 4 bases, and 13 bases separated the two germline ends. The CDR3 contains 14 residues. Germline CDR1 and CDR2: MNHEY and SVGEGT. The CDR3: CASSLEGRRTEAFF. CDR3 DNA sequence: TGTGCCAGCAGTTTGGAGGGGCGACGCACTGAAGCTTTCTTT.

This clonotype was seen a handful of times. This chain connects TRBV12-3 or TRBV12-4 to TRBJ2-5; 10 bases line up with TRBD1. Losses at the gene ends were 6 bases for V and 11 bases for J; bases not matched to a gene: 9. The CDR3 totals 13 residues. CDR3 coding DNA: TGTGCCAGCAGACAAGGACAGGGGGGTACGCAGTACTTC. It translates to CASRQGQGGTQYF.

This clonotype has a handful of counts. The rearrangement joins TRBV7-9 to TRBJ2-1; 7 nucleotides agree with TRBD2. V lost 6 bases and J lost 7; bases outside the gene matches: 9. This CDR3 has 14 residues. Germline V gives CDR1 SEHNR, CDR2 FQNEAQ (reference sequence). The CDR3 region is CASSLRRERNEQFF. Here the CDR3 DNA reads TGTGCCAGCAGTTTAAGGCGGGAGAGAAATGAGCAGTTCTTC.

The chain joins TRBV28 to TRBJ2-7; D is ambiguous. The CDR3 loop spans 12 amino acids. CDR1 and CDR2 from the germline V gene are MDHEN and SYDVKM. The V end lost 4 bases, the J end lost 7 bases, and 11 bases lay between the germline ends. The CDR3 here is CASSSLYNEQYF. The CDR3 nucleotides read TGTGCCAGCAGTTCTCTTTACAATGAGCAGTACTTC.

A few counts support this clonotype. This chain links TRBV5-1 with TRBJ2-7; 10 positions agree with TRBD2. Germline V gives CDR1 SGHRS, CDR2 YFSETQ. There are 19 residues in the CDR3. With V trimmed by 4 bases and J by 3 bases, 19 bases remained unmatched. CDR3: CASSHESTSGKLDSYEQYF. For the CDR3, the DNA is TGCGCCAGCAGCCACGAGAGCACTAGCGGGAAACTCGATAGCTACGAGCAGTACTTC.

This rearrangement joins TRBV20-1 to TRBJ1-1, with D perhaps matching TRBD1 (5 bases). This CDR3 is built from 13 residues. Germline CDR1 is DFQATT and CDR2 is SNEGSKA (reference sequence). The germline V and J ends were trimmed by 6 bases and 1 base, with 12 bases remaining between them. The CDR3 DNA follows: TGCAGTGCCCCGGGACGAAGGAACACTGAAGCTTTCTTT. This encodes CSAPGRRNTEAFF.

This clonotype was detected ten times or more. The chain links TRBV29-1 to TRBJ2-1, with 11 nucleotides matching TRBD1. There are 13 residues in the CDR3. The J segment lost 9 bases and the V segment lost 7 bases, leaving 8 bases of the junction unmatched. Germline values: CDR1 SQVTM, CDR2 ANQGSEA. DNA for the CDR3: TGCAGCGAATCCCGGACAGGGGGCGGTGAGCAGTTCTTC. Amino acids: CSESRTGGGEQFF.